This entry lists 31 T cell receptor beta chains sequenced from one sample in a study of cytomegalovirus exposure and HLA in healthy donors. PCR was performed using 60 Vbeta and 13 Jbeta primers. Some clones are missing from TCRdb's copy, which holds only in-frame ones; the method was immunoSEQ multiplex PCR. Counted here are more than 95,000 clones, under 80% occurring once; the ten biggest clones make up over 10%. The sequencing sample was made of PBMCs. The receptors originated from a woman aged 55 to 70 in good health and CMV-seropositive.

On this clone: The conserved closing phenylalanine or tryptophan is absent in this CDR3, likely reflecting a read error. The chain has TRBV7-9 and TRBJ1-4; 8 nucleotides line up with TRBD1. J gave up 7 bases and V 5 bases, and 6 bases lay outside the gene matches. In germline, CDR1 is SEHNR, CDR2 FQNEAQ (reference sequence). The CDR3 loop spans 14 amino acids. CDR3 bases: TGTGCCAGCAGCCCGGGACAGGAATTTGAAAAACTGTTTCTT. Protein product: CASSPGQEFEKLFL.

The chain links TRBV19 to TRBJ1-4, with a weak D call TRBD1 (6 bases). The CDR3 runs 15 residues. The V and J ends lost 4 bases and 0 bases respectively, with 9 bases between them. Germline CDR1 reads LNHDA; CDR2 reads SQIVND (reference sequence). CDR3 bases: TGTGCCAGTAGTACTGGACAGACAACTAATGAAAAACTGTTTTTT. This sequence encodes CASSTGQTTNEKLFF.

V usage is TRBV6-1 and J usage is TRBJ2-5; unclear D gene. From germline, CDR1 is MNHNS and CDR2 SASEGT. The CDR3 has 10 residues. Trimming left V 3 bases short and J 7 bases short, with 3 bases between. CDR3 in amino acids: CASSEATQYF. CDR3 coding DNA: TGTGCCAGCAGTGAGGCGACCCAGTACTTC.

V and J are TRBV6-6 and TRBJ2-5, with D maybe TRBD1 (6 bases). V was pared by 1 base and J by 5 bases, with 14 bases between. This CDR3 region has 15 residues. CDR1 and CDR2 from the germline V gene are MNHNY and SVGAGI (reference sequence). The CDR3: CASSYFGQMGETQYF. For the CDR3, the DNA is TGTGCCAGCAGTTACTTTGGACAGATGGGGGAGACCCAGTACTTC.

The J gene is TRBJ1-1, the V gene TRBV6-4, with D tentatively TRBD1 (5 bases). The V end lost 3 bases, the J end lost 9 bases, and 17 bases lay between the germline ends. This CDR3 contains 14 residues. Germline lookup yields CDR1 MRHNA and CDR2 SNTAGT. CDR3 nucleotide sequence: TGTGCCAGCAGTGAACGCCAGGGTTTGAGTAAAGCTTTCTTT. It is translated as CASSERQGLSKAFF.

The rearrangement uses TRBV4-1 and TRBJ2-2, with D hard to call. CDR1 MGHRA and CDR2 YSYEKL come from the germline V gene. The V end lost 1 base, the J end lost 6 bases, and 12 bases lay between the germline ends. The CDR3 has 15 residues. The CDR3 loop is CASSQALRIAGELFF. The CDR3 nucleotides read TGCGCCAGCAGCCAAGCGCTGCGGATCGCCGGGGAGCTGTTTTTT.

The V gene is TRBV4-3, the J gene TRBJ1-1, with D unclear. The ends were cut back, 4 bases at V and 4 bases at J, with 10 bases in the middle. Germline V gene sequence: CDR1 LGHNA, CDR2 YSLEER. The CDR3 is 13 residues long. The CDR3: CASSPRLGTEAFF. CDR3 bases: TGCGCCAGCAGCCCCCGTCTAGGCACTGAAGCTTTCTTT.

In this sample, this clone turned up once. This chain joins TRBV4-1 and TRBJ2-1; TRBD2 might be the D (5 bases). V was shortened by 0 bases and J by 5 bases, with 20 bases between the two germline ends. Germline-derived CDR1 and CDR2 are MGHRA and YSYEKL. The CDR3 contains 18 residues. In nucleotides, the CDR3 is TGCGCCAGCAGCCAAGATCTGGAGCGGATCCTCGGGAACAATGAGCAGTTCTTC. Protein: CASSQDLERILGNNEQFF.

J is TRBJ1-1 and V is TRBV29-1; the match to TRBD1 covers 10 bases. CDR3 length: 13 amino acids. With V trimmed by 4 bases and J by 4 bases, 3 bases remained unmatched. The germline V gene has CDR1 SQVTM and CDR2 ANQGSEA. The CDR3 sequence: CSVGQGASTEAFF. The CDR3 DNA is TGCAGCGTTGGACAGGGGGCGAGCACTGAAGCTTTCTTT.

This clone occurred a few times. The CDR3 DNA follows: TGCGCCAGCAGCTTGGCGGCAGATACGCAGTATTTT. Residues: CASSLAADTQYF. The J gene is TRBJ2-3, the V gene TRBV5-1; D remains unclear. The CDR3 totals 12 residues. Germline CDR1 and CDR2: SGHRS and YFSETQ. The V gene lost 0 bases and the J gene lost 4 bases, with 3 bases spanning the gap. The whole variable domain, filled in from reference TRBV5-1 and TRBJ2-3, reads KAGVTQTPRYLIKTRGQQVTLSCSPISGHRSVSWYQQTPGQGLQFLFEYFSETQRNKGNFPGRFSGRQFSNSRSEMNVSTLELGDSALYLCASSLAADTQYFGPGTRLTVL.

The CDR3 protein is CASSGGTVSNQPQHF. In nucleotides, the CDR3 is TGTGCCAGCAGCGGAGGGACAGTTAGCAATCAGCCCCAGCATTTT. The chain employs TRBV5-8 and TRBJ1-5; 7 nucleotides align to TRBD1. Germline trimming cut 4 bases from V and 0 bases from J; bases unmatched to any gene: 4. The CDR3 contains 15 residues. Germline V gene sequence: CDR1 SGHTS, CDR2 YDEGEE.

CDR3 DNA: TGTGCCAGCAGTGAGGGCCAGTTACCACCCCTCCACTTT. Amino acids: CASSEGQLPPLHF. V and J are TRBV2 and TRBJ1-6; D is uncertain. V was cut by 3 bases and J by 11 bases, with 11 bases left in between. Germline V lookup: CDR1 SNHLY, CDR2 FYNNEI. This CDR3 has 13 residues.

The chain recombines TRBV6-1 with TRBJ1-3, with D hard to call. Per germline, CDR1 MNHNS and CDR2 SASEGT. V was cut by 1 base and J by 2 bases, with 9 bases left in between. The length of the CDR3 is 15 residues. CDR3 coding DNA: TGTGCCAGCAGTGAAGGACTCACCACTGGAAACACCATATATTTT. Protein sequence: CASSEGLTTGNTIYF.

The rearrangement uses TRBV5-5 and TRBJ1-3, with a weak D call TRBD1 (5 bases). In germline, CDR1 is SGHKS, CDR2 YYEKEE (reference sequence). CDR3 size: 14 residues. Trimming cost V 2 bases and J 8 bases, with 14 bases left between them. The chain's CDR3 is CASSLQSRGDTIYF. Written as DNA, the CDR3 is TGTGCCAGCAGCTTACAAAGTCGGGGGGACACCATATATTTT.

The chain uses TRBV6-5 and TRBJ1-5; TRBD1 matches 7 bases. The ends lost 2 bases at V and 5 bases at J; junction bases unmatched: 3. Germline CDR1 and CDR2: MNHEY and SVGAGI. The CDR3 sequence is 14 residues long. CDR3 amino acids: CASSYGTVYQPQHF. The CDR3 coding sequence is TGTGCCAGCAGTTACGGGACAGTCTATCAGCCCCAGCATTTT.

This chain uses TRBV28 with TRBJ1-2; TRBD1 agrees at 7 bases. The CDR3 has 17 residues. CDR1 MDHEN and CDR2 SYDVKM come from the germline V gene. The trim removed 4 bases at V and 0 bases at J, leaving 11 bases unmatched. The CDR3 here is CASSSTGYGFSNYGYTF. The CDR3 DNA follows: TGTGCCAGCAGTTCGACAGGGTACGGCTTTTCTAACTATGGCTACACCTTC.

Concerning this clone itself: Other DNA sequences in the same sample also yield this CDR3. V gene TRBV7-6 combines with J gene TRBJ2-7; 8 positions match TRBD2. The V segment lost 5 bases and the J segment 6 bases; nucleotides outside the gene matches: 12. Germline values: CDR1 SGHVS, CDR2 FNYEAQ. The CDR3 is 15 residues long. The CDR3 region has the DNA TGTGCCAGCAGCCCTCCGGGAGGGTGGCGCGGCGAGCAGTACTTC. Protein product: CASSPPGGWRGEQYF. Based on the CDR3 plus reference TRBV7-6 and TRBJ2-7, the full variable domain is GAGVSQSPRYKVTKRGQDVALRCDPISGHVSLYWYRQALGQGPEFLTYFNYEAQQDKSGLPNDRFSAERPEGSISTLTIQRTEQRDSAMYRCASSPPGGWRGEQYFGPGTRLTVT.

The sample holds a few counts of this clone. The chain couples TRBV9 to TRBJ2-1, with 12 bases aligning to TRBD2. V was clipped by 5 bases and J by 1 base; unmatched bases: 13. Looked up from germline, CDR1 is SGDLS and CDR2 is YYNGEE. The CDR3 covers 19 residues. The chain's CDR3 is CASSSSGATSGRSYNEQFF. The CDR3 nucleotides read TGTGCCAGCAGTTCCAGTGGGGCAACTAGCGGGAGGTCCTACAATGAGCAGTTCTTC.

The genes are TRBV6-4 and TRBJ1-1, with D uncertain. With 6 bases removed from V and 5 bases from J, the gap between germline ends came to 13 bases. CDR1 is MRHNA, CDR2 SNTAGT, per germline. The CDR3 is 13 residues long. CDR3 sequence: CASRPVKETEAFF. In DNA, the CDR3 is TGTGCCAGCAGACCCGTCAAGGAGACTGAAGCTTTCTTT.

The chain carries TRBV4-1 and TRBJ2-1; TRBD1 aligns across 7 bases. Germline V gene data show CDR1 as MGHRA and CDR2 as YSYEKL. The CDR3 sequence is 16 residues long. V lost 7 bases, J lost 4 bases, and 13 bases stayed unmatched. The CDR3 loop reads CASNKPGQPFYNEQFF. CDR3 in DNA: TGCGCCAGCAATAAACCGGGACAGCCTTTTTACAATGAGCAGTTCTTC.

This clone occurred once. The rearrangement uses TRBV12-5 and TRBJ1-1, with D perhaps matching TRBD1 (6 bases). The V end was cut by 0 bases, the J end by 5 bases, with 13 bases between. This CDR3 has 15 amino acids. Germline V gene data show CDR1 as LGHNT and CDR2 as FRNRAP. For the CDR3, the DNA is TGTGCTAGTGGTTTGGTACGAACAGGGCGAACTGAAGCTTTCTTT. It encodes CASGLVRTGRTEAFF.

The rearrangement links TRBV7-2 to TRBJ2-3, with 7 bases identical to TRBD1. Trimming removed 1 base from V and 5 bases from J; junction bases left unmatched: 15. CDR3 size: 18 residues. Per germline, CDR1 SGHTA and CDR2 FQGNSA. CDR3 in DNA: TGTGCCAGCAGCTTAGGTCAGCTAGCAGGGGGATCGGGAGATACGCAGTATTTT. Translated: CASSLGQLAGGSGDTQYF.

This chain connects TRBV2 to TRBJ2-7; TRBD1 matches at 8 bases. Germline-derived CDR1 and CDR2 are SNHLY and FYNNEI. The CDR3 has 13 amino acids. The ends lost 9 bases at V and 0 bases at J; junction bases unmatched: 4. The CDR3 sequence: CASAQGASYEQYF. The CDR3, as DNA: TGTGCCAGTGCCCAGGGGGCCTCCTACGAGCAGTACTTC.

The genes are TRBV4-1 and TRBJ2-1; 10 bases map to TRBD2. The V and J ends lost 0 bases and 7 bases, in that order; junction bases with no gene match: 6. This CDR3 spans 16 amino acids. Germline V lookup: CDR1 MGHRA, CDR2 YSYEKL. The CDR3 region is CASSQEASGRRNEQFF. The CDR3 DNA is TGCGCCAGCAGCCAAGAGGCTAGCGGGAGAAGGAATGAGCAGTTCTTC.

CDR3 in amino acids: CASSHPASPRGNQPQHF. The CDR3 bases are TGCGCCAGCAGCCACCCCGCGAGCCCCCGAGGGAATCAGCCCCAGCATTTT. The gene calls are TRBV4-1 and TRBJ1-5, with no clear D. The ends were cut back, 3 bases at V and 4 bases at J, with 19 bases in the middle. Germline CDR1 is MGHRA and CDR2 is YSYEKL. The CDR3 contains 17 residues.

CDR3 coding DNA: TGCGCCAGCAGCCGCGAAGTCTCTAGTATCAACGAGCAGTACTTC. This sequence encodes CASSREVSSINEQYF. The V and J genes are TRBV4-3 and TRBJ2-7; the D is unclear. Deletions cut 4 bases from V and 5 bases from J, with 18 bases between. CDR1 LGHNA and CDR2 YSLEER come from the germline V gene. The CDR3 is 15 amino acids.

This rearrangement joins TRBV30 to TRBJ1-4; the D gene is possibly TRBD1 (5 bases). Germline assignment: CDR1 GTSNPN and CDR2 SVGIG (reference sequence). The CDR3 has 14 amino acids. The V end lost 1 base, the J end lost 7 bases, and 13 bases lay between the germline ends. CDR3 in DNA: TGTGCCTGGAGTGGAGACACAGGAGTTGAAAAACTGTTTTTT. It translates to CAWSGDTGVEKLFF.

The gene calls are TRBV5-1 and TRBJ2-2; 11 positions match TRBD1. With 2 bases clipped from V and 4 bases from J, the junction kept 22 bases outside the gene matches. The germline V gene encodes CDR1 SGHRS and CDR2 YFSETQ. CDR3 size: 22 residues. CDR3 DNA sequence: TGCGCCAGCAGCTTCACCAGAGGTGCCGGGACAGGGGGTCCTTCGAGCACCGGGGAGCTGTTTTTT. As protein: CASSFTRGAGTGGPSSTGELFF.

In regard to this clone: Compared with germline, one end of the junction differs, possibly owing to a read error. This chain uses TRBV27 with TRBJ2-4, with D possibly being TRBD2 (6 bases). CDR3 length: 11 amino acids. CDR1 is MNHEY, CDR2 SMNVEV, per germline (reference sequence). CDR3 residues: CASGEANSQYF. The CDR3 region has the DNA TGTGCCAGCGGGGAGGCCAACAGTCAGTACTTC.

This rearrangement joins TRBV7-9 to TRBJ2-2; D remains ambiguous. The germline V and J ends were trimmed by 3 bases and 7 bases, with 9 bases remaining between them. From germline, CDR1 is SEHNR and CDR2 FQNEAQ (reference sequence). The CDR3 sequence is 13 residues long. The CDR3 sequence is CASSFAEIGELFF. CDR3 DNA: TGTGCCAGCAGCTTTGCGGAGATCGGGGAGCTGTTTTTT.

The CDR3 DNA follows: TGTGCCAGCAGCTTGGTGCGGGGGGTTTTAGGCGAGACCCAGTACTTC. Residues: CASSLVRGVLGETQYF. The chain uses TRBV5-6 and TRBJ2-5; 8 positions agree with TRBD2. The junction had 9 bases not matched to a gene; V was cut back by 0 bases and J by 5 bases. Germline CDR1 is SGHDT and CDR2 is YYEEEE. The CDR3 has 16 residues.